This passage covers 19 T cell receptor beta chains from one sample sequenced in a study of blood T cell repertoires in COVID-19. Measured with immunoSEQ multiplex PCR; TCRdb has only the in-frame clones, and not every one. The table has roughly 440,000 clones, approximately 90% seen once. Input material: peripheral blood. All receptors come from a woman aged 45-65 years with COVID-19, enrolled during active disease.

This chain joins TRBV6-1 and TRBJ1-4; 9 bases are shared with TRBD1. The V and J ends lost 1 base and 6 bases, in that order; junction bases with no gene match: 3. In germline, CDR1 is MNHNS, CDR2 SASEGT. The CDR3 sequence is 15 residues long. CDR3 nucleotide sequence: TGTGCCAGCAGTGAAGGGACAGGGGTGGATGAAAAACTGTTTTTT. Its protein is CASSEGTGVDEKLFF.

CDR3 nucleotides: TGTGCCAGTAGTATGGAAGGGGTTGAAGATACGCAGTATTTT. Amino acids: CASSMEGVEDTQYF. This rearrangement joins TRBV19 to TRBJ2-3; TRBD1 is a possible D gene (5 bases). With 3 bases removed from V and 5 bases from J, the gap between germline ends came to 12 bases. Germline CDR1 and CDR2: LNHDA and SQIVND (reference sequence). The length of the CDR3 is 14 residues.

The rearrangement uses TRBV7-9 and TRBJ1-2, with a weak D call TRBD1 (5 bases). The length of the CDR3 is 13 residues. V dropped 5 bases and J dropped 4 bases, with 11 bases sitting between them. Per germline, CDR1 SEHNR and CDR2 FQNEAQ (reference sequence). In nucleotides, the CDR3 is TGTGCCAGCAGCCCACAGGCGGTCTATGGCTACACCTTC. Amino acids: CASSPQAVYGYTF.

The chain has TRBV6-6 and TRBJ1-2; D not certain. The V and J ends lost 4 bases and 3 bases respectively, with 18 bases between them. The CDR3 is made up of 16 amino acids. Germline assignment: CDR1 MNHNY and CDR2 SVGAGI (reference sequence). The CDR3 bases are TGTGCCAGCAGTTCCCCCGGGGAAGGGCTGGACTATGGCTACACCTTC. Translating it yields CASSSPGEGLDYGYTF.

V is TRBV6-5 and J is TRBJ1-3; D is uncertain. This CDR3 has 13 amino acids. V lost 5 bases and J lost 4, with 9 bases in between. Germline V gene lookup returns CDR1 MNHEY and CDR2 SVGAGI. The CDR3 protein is CASSLADGNTIYF. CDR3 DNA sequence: TGTGCCAGCAGTCTAGCAGACGGAAACACCATATATTTT.

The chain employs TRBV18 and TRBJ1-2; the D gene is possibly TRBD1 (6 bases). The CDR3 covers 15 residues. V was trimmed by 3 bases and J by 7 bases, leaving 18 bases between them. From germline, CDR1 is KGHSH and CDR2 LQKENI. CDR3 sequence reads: CASSPLVDSPFGYTF. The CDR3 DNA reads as TGTGCCAGCTCACCGCTCGTGGACAGCCCTTTTGGCTACACCTTC.

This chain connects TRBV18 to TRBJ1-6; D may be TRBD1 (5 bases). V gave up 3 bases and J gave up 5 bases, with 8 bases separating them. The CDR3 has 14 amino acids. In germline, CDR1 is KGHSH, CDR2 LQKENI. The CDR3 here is CASSPSTDNSPLHF. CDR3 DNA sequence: TGTGCCAGCTCACCCTCGACAGATAATTCACCCCTCCACTTT.

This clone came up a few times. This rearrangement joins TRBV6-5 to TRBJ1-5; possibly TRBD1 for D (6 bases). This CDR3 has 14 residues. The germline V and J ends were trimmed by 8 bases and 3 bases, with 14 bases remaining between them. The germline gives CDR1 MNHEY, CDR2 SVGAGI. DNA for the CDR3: TGTGCCAGCCGACACACAGGGAACAATCAGCCCCAGCATTTT. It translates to CASRHTGNNQPQHF.

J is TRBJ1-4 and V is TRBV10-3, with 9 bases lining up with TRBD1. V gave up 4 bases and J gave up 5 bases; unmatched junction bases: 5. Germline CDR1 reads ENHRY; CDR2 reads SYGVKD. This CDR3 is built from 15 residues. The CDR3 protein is CAISVGGQGNEKLFF. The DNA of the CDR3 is TGTGCCATCAGTGTTGGGGGACAGGGCAATGAAAAACTGTTTTTT.

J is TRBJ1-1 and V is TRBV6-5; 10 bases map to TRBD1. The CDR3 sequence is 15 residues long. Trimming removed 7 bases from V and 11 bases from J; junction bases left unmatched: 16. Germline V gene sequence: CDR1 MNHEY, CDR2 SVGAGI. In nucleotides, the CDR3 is TGTGCCAGCATGGAGTCGACAGGGGGCATTTTCAGGGCTTTCTTT. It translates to CASMESTGGIFRAFF.

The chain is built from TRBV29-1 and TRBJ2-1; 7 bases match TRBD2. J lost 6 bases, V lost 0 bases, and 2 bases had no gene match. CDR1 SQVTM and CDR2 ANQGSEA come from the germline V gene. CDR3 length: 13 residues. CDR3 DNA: TGCAGCGTTGAAGATTGGGGGGGCAATGAGCAGTTCTTC. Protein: CSVEDWGGNEQFF.

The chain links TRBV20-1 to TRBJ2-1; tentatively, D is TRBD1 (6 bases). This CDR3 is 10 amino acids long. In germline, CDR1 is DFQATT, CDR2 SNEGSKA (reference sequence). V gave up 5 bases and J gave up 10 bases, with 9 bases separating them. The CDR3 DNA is TGCAGTGCTCCAGGGGAGGAGCAGTTCTTC. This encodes CSAPGEEQFF.

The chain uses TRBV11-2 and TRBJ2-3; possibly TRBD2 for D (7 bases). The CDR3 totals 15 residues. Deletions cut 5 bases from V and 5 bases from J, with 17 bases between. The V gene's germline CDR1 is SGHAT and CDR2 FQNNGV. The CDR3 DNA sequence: TGTGCCAGCAGCCCGGGGGGCGCCCGAGGAGATACGCAGTATTTT. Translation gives CASSPGGARGDTQYF.

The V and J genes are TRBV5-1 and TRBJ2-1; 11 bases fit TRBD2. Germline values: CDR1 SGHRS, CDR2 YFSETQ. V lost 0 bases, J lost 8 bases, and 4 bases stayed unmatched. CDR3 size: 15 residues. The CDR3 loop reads CASSLVAGGQYEQFF. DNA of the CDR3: TGCGCCAGCAGCTTGGTAGCGGGGGGGCAGTATGAGCAGTTCTTC.

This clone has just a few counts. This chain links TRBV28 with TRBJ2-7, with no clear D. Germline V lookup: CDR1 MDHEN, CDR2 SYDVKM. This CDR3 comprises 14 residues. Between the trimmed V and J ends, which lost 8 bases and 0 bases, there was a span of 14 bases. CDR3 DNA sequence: TGTGCCAGCTCGGAGTTCCCCTCCTCCTACGAGCAGTACTTC. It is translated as CASSEFPSSYEQYF. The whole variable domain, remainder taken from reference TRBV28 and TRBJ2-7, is DVKVTQSSRYLVKRTGEKVFLECVQDMDHENMFWYRQDPGLGLRLIYFSYDVKMKEKGDIPEGYSVSREKKERFSLILESASTNQTSMYLCASSEFPSSYEQYFGPGTRLTVT.

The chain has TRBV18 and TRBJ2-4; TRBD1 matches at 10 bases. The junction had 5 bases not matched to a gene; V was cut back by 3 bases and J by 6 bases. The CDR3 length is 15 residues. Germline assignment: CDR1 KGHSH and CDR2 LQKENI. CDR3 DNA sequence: TGTGCCAGCTCACCCGGGACAGGGGTACCAAACATTCAGTACTTC. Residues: CASSPGTGVPNIQYF.

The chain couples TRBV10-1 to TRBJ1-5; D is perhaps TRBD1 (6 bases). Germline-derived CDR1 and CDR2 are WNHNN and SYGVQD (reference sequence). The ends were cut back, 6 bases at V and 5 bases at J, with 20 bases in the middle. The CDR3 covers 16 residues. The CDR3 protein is CASSELRTAGYQPQHF. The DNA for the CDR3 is TGCGCCAGCAGCGAACTAAGGACAGCCGGTTATCAGCCCCAGCATTTT.

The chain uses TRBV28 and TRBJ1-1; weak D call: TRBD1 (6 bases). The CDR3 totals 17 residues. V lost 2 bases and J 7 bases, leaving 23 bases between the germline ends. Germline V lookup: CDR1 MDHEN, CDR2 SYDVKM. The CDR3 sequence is CASSLIQGGTGSVEAFF. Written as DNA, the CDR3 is TGTGCCAGCAGTTTAATACAGGGTGGAACTGGTTCGGTTGAAGCTTTCTTT.

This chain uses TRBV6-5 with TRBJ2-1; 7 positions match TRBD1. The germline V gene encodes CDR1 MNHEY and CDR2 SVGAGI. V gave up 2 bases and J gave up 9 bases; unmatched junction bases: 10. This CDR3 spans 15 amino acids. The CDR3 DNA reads TGTGCCAGCAGTTACAGGGGGCAGGGGCTTGGTGAGCAGTTCTTC. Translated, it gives CASSYRGQGLGEQFF.